This T cell receptor (beta chain) was found in a study of blood T cell repertoires in COVID-19. Trimming took 5 bases from V and 6 from J, leaving 5 bases between them. The CDR3 totals 11 residues. Looked up from germline, CDR1 is MDHEN and CDR2 is SYDVKM. In the original analysis: Cell counts per sample came from amplifying reference gene primers. The repertoire was sequenced with immunoSEQ multiplex PCR; TCRdb's copy has only in-frame clones and lacks some. The D gene and trimming were derived from the DNA, and the V and J assignments and clone size from that table. The sample contains around 220,000 clones, around 80% of which appear only once.

The receptor was derived from a human donor in a cohort sampled during active COVID-19. The chain employs TRBV28 and TRBJ2-1; D call uncertain. Sequencing used peripheral blood. This CDR3 reads CASSLINEQFF. CDR3 DNA sequence: TGTGCCAGCAGTCTTATCAATGAGCAGTTCTTC.